The present TCR beta chain was sequenced within a study of blood T cell repertoires in COVID-19 (TCRdb year 2020). For context, the study as a whole: The collaborator samples originated in the United States, Italy and Spain and spanned the acute and convalescent phases of COVID-19. The material from the prospective study consisted of cDNA or gDNA derived from T cells, B-cell-depleted T cells, or PBMCs. Subjects who had been exposed to COVID-19, were actively infected with it, or had recovered from it provided the deeply sampled blood TCRbeta repertoires that made up the dataset. The repertoires were made available in a free public database intended to serve as a resource for research on the immune response to SARS-CoV-2. Samples came from the ongoing ImmuneRACE study (first 160 participants) plus 1,254 subjects from 6 global collaborators. A de-identified subject ID, COVID-19 status, age in years and sex were almost always included in the sample metadata. HLA class I and class II types, where available, came from metadata supplied by the sample provider rather than from assay-based typing. On the study overall, not on this receptor specifically: Clinical and demographic metadata were provided uncurated, with the amount varying by source and participant.

Whole blood was collected in K2EDTA tubes by collaborating institutions according to the institutions' own protocols. For TCRbeta analysis, collaborator samples were shipped as frozen whole blood, as isolated PBMCs, or as DNA extracted from either sample type. The germline V gene (reference sequence) supplies CDR1 LNHDA and CDR2 SQIVND. The germline ends are 21 bases apart after V is trimmed by 3 bases and J by 9 bases. From its cysteine to its phenylalanine, the CDR3 spans 16 amino acids. Only CDR3 DNA remains: 48 bases, in frame from the first base. To note about this clone: No cognate antigen has been identified for it. No base qualities exist here, and no much larger clone lies one base off it.

The immunoSEQ Assay, a bias-controlled multiplex PCR, was used to amplify TCRbeta CDR3 regions from genomic DNA. The authors processed their data as follows. Nucleated cell counts per sample were estimated from amplification of reference gene primers within the assay. Sequence reads were collapsed and filtered to measure the absolute abundance of every unique TCRbeta CDR3 rearrangement. Productive Simpson clonality was computed per sample as the square root of Simpson's diversity index over productive rearrangements. TCRdb provides this immuneACCESS table in a form limited to in-frame rearrangements. Some clones are lacking; in checked studies, under half of them reflect an unresolved V gene, and why the rest are absent is not known. V and J calls plus clone size are reproduced from that table; the DNA served to infer D and trimming. In all, the sample holds 270,000 or so clones, and about 86% of those were seen once. Of the sample, about 2.9% falls within the top ten clones.

Specimen: peripheral blood. The source is an older woman with active or convalescent COVID-19. Recombination linked TRBV19 to TRBJ2-1, with a tentative D gene TRBD1 over 8 matching bases. The nucleotides are TGTGCCAGTAGTATCATACATGGACAGGGAGGGACTGAGCAGTTCTTC. Its translation reads: CASSIIHGQGGTEQFF.